The clone carrying this T cell receptor (beta chain) was seen just once. The data are from a study of blood T cell repertoires in COVID-19. The method was immunoSEQ multiplex PCR; TCRdb's version includes in-frame clones alone and lacks a portion of them. This sample carries over 110,000 clones, 84% of them seen once, and the ten largest clones take 3.9%. The CDR3 runs 12 residues. V shed 5 bases and J shed 5 bases, with 8 bases lying between them. The source is a man aged 45-65 years in a cohort exposed to, infected with or recovered from COVID-19 (not recorded which). The chain combines TRBV12-3 or TRBV12-4 with TRBJ2-3; D remains unclear. Sequenced sample: PBMCs or T cells enriched from blood (not recorded which). The CDR3 loop is CASSLQLDTQYF. CDR3 nucleotides: TGTGCCAGCAGTCTTCAGTTAGATACGCAGTATTTT.